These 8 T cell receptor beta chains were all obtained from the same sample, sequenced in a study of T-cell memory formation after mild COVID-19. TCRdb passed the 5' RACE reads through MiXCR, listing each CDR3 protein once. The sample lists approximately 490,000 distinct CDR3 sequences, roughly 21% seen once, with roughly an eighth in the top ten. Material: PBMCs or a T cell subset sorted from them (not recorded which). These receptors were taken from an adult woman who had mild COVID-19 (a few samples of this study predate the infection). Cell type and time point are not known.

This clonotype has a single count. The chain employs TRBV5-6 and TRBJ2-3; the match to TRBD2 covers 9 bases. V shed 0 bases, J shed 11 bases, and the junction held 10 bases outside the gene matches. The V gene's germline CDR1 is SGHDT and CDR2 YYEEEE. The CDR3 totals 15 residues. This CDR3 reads CASSLVRAGGALQYF. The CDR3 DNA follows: TGTGCCAGCAGCTTGGTTCGAGCGGGAGGCGCTCTGCAGTATTTT.

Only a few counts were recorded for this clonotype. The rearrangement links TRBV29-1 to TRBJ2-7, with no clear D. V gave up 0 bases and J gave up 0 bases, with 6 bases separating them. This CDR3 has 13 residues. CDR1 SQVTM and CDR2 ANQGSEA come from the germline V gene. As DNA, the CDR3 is TGCAGCGTTGAAGAGGGCAGCTCCTACGAGCAGTACTTC. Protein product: CSVEEGSSYEQYF.

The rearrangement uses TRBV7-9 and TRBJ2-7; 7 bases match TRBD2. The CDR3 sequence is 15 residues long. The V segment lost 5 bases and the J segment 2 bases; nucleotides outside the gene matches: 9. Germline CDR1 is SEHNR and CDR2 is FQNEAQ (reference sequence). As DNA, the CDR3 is TGTGCCAGCAGCGCAGGCCGGGGGGATCCCTACGAGCAGTACTTC. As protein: CASSAGRGDPYEQYF.

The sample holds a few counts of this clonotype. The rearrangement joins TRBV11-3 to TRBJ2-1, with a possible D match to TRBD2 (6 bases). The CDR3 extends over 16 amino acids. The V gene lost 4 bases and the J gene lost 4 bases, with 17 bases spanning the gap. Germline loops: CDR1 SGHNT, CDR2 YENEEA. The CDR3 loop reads CASSSRGTGAYNEQFF. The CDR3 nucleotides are TGTGCCAGCAGCTCCCGGGGCACGGGAGCGTACAATGAGCAGTTCTTC.

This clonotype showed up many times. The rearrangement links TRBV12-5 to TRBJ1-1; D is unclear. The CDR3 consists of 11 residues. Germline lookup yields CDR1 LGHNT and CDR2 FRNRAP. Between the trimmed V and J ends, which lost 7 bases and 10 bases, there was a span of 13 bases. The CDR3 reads CASALNFGAFF. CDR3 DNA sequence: TGTGCTAGTGCCCTGAACTTTGGAGCTTTCTTT.

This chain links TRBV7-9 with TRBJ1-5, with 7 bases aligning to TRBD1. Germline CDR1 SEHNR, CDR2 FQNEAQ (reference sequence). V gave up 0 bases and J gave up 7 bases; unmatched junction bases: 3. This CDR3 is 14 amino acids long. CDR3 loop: CASSLAGGAQPQHF. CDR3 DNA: TGTGCCAGCAGCTTAGCAGGGGGCGCCCAGCCCCAGCATTTT.

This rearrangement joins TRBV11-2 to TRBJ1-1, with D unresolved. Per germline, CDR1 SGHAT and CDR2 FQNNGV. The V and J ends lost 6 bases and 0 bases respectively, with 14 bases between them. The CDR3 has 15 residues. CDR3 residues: CASSPPYPMNTEAFF. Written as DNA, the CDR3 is TGTGCCAGCAGTCCCCCGTACCCCATGAACACTGAAGCTTTCTTT.

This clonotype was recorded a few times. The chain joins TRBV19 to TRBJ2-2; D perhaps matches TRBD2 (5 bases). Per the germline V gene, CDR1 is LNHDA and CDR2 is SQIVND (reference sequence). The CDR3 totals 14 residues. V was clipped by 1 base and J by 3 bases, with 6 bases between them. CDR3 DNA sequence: TGTGCCAGTAGTATAGTCGGGGACACCGGGGAGCTGTTTTTT. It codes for CASSIVGDTGELFF.